The source of this T cell receptor (beta chain) is a study of blood T cell repertoires in COVID-19. In the study overall: The samples span acute and convalescent COVID-19 from the United States, Italy and Spain.

Enrolled through a virtual design, the participants were between roughly 18 and 90 years of age and came from some 26 US areas. Original handling: The assay estimated nucleated cells by amplifying reference gene primers. Repertoires were generated with immunoSEQ multiplex PCR, while TCRdb's copy carries only in-frame clones and drops some. V, J and clone size are those of that table, while D and trimming were read from the DNA. Among 200,000 to 250,000 clones, more than 80% were seen once, and the ten largest hold 0.85% to 0.9%. This TCR was recovered from a man aged 50-60 years who had been exposed to COVID-19. Sequencing was performed on PBMCs or T cells enriched from blood (not recorded which).

CDR3 DNA sequence: TGTGCCAGCACTTCGAACACCGGGGAGCTGTTTTTT. It yields the protein CASTSNTGELFF. The chain recombines TRBV27 with TRBJ2-2; D gene ambiguous. Germline V gives CDR1 MNHEY, CDR2 SMNVEV (reference sequence). The CDR3 has 12 amino acids. The V and J ends lost 7 bases and 0 bases respectively, with 3 bases between them.